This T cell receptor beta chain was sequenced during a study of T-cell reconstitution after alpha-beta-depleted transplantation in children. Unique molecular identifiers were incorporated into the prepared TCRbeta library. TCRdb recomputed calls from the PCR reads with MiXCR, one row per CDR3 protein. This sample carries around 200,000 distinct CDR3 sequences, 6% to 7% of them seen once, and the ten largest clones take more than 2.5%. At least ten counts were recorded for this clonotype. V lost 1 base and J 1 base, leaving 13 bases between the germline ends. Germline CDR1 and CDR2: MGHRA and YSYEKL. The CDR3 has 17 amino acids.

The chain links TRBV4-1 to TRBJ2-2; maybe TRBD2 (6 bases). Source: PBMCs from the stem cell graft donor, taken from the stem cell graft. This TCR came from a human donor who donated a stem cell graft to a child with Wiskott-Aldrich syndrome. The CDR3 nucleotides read TGCGCCAGCAGCCAAGTCCCCCGGCGGGGGAACACCGGGGAGCTGTTTTTT. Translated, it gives CASSQVPRRGNTGELFF.